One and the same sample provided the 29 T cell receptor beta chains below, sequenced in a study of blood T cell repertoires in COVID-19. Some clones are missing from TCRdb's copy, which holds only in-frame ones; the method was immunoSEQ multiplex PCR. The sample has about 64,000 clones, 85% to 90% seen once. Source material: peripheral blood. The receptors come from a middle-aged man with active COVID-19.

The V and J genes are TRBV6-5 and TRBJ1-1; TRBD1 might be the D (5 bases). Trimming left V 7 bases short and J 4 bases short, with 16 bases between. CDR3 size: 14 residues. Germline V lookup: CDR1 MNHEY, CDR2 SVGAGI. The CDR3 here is CASIRGVPSTEAFF. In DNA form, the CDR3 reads TGTGCCAGCATCCGGGGGGTACCTAGCACTGAAGCTTTCTTT.

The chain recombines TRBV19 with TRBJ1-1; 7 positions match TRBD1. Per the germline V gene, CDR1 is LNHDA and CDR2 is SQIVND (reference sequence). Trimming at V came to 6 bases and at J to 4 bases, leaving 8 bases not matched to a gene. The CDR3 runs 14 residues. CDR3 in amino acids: CASRMTGRGTEAFF. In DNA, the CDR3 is TGTGCCAGTAGGATGACAGGGCGAGGCACTGAAGCTTTCTTT.

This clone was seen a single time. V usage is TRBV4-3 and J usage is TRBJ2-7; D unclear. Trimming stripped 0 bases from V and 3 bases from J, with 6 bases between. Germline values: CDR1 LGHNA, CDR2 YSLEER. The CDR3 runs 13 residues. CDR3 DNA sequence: TGCGCCAGCAGCCAAGATTCCCTCTACGAGCAGTACTTC. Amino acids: CASSQDSLYEQYF.

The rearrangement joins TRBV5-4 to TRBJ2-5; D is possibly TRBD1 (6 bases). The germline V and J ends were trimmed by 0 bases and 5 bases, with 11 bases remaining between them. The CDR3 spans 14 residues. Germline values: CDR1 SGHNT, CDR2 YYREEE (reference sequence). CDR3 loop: CASSLAGTRETQYF. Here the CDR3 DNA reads TGTGCCAGCAGCTTGGCCGGGACACGGGAGACCCAGTACTTC.

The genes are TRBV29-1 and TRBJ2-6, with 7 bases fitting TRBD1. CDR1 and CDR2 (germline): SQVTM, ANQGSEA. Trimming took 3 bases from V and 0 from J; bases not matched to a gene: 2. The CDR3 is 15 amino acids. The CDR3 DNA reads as TGCAGCGTTGATGGGGACAGCTCTGGGGCCAACGTCCTGACTTTC. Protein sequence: CSVDGDSSGANVLTF.

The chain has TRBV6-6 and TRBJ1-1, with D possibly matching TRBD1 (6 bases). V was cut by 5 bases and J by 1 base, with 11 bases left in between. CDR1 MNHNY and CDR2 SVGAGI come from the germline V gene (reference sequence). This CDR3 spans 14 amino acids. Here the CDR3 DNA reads TGTGCCAGCAGTCACACCAGGGGGAACACTGAAGCTTTCTTT. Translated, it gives CASSHTRGNTEAFF.

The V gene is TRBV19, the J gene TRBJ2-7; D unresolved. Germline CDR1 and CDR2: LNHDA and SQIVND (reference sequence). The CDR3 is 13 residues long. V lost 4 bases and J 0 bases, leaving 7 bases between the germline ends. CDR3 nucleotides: TGTGCCAGTAGTAATACCGGCTCCTACGAGCAGTACTTC. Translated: CASSNTGSYEQYF.

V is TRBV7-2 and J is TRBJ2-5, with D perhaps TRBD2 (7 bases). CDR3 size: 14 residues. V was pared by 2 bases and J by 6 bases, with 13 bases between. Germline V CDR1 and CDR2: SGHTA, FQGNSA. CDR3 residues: CASSLKGGTQTQYF. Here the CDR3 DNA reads TGTGCCAGCAGCTTAAAGGGGGGGACCCAGACCCAGTACTTC. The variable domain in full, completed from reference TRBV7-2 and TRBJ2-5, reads GAGVSQSPSNKVTEKGKDVELRCDPISGHTALYWYRQSLGQGLEFLIYFQGNSAPDKSGLPSDRFSAERTGGSVSTLTIQRTQQEDSAVYLCASSLKGGTQTQYFGPGTRLLVL.

This CDR3 reads CASSQDAGSKQYF. The CDR3 DNA sequence: TGTGCCAGCAGCCAAGATGCGGGGAGCAAGCAGTACTTC. The rearrangement joins TRBV3-1 (or the pseudogene TRBV3-2) to TRBJ2-7; D perhaps matches TRBD2 (6 bases). Trimming took off 0 bases at V and 8 bases at J, with 11 bases between the two ends. The CDR3 is 13 residues long. Germline V gene sequence: CDR1 LGHDT, CDR2 YNNKEL (reference sequence).

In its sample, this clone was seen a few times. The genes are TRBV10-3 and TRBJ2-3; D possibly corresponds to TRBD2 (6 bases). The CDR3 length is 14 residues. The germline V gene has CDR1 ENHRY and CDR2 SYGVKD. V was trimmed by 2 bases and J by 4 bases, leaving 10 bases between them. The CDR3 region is CAISELGEADTQYF. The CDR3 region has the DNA TGTGCCATCAGTGAGCTGGGGGAGGCAGATACGCAGTATTTT.

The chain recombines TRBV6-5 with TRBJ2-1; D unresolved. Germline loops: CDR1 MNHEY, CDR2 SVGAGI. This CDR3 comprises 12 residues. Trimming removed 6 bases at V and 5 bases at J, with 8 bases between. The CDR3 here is CASSIQDNEQFF. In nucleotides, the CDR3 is TGTGCCAGCAGCATCCAGGACAATGAGCAGTTCTTC.

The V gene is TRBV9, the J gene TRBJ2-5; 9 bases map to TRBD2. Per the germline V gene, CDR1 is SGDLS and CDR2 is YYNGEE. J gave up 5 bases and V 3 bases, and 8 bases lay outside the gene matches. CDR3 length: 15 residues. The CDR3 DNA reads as TGTGCCAGCAGCGCCCTAGCGGGAAAGGGTGAGACCCAGTACTTC. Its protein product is CASSALAGKGETQYF. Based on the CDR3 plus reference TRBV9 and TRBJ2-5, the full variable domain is DSGVTQTPKHLITATGQRVTLRCSPRSGDLSVYWYQQSLDQGLQFLIQYYNGEERAKGNILERFSAQQFPDLHSELNLSSLELGDSALYFCASSALAGKGETQYFGPGTRLLVL.

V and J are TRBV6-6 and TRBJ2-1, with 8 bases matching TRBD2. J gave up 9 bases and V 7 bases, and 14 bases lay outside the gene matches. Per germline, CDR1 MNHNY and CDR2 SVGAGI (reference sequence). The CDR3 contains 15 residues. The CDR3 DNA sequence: TGTGCCAGCACCCCTGGACTAGCCGGGTCGGGTGAGCAGTTCTTC. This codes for CASTPGLAGSGEQFF.

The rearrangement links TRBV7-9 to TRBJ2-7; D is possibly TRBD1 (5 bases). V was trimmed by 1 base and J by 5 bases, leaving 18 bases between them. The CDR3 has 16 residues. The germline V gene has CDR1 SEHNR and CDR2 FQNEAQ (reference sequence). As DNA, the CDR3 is TGTGCCAGCAGCTTAGGGGATCAGGGTAGATCGCACGAGCAGTACTTC. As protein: CASSLGDQGRSHEQYF. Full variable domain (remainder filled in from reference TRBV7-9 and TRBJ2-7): DTGVSQNPRHKITKRGQNVTFRCDPISEHNRLYWYRQTLGQGPEFLTYFQNEAQLEKSRLLSDRFSAERPKGSFSTLEIQRTEQGDSAMYLCASSLGDQGRSHEQYFGPGTRLTVT.

CDR3 bases: TGTGCCAGCAGCTTTCGGGACACAGATACGCAGTATTTT. Protein product: CASSFRDTDTQYF. V usage is TRBV5-4 and J usage is TRBJ2-3; D may be TRBD2 (5 bases). CDR1 is SGHNT and CDR2 is YYREEE in the germline V gene (reference sequence). V was pared by 2 bases and J by 2 bases, with 6 bases between. CDR3 length: 13 residues.

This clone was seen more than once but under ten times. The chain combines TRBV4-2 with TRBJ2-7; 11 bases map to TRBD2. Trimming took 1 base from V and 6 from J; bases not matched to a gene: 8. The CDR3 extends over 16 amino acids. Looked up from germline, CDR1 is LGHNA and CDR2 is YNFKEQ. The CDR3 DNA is TGTGCCAGCAGCCAAGCGTCGATAGCGGGGGGGCTCGAGCAGTACTTC. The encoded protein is CASSQASIAGGLEQYF.

The CDR3 DNA follows: TGTGCCAGCAGCTTGGCAACAGCTTCTGGGGCCAACGTCCTGACTTTC. Translated: CASSLATASGANVLTF. V usage is TRBV5-4 and J usage is TRBJ2-6, with D unresolved. Germline loops: CDR1 SGHNT, CDR2 YYREEE (reference sequence). The ends were cut back, 0 bases at V and 1 base at J, with 8 bases in the middle. The CDR3 runs 16 residues.

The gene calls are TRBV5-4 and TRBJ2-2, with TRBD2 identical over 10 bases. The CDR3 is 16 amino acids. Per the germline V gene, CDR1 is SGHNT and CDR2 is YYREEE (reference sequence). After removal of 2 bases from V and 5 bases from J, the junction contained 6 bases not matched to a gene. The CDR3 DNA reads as TGTGCCAGCAGCTTCCCTACTAGCGGGGTTACCGGGGAGCTGTTTTTT. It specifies CASSFPTSGVTGELFF.

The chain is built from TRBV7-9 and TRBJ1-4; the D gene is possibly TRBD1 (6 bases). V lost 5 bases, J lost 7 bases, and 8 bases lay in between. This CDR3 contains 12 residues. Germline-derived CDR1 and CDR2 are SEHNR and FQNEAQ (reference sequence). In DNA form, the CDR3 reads TGTGCCAGCAGCCGGACAGTTGAAAAACTGTTTTTT. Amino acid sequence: CASSRTVEKLFF.

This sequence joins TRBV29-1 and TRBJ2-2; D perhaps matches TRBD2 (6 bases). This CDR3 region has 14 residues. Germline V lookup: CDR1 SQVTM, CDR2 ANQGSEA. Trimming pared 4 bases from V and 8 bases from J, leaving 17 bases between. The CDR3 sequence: CSVVEGARGGELFF. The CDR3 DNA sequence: TGCAGCGTTGTGGAGGGAGCGAGGGGTGGGGAGCTGTTTTTT.

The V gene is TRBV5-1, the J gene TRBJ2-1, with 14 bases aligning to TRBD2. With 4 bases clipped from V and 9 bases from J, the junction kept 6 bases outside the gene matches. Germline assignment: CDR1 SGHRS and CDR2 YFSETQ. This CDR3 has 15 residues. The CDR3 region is CASSTGTSGSSEQFF. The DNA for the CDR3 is TGCGCCAGCAGCACCGGGACTAGCGGGAGTAGTGAGCAGTTCTTC.

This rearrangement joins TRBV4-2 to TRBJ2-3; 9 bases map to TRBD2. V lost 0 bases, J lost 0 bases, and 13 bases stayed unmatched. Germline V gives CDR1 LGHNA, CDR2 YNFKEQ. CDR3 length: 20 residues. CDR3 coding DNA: TGTGCCAGCAGCCAAGATAACAATCGGTGGCTAGCGGGAAGCACAGATACGCAGTATTTT. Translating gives CASSQDNNRWLAGSTDTQYF.

The CDR3 nucleotides read TGCGCCAGCAGCAAGACAGGGAACACTGAAGCTTTCTTT. Protein product: CASSKTGNTEAFF. This chain connects TRBV5-1 to TRBJ1-1; D may be TRBD1 (6 bases). V lost 4 bases to trimming and J lost 1 base, with 8 bases between them. Germline CDR1 is SGHRS and CDR2 is YFSETQ. The CDR3 length is 13 residues.

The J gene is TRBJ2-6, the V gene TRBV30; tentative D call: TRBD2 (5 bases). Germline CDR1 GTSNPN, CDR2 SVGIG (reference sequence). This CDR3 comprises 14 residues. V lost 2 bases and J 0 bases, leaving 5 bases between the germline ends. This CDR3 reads CAWSRDSGANVLTF. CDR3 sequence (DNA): TGTGCCTGGAGTCGGGACTCTGGGGCCAACGTCCTGACTTTC. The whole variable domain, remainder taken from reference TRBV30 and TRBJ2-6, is SQTIHQWPATLVQPVGSPLSLECTVEGTSNPNLYWYRQAAGRGLQLLFYSVGIGQISSEVPQNLSASRPQDRQFILSSKKLLLSDSGFYLCAWSRDSGANVLTFGAGSRLTVL.

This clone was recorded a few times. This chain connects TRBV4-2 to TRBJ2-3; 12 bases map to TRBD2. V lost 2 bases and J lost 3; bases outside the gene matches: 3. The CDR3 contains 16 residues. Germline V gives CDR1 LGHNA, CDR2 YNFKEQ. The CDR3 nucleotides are TGTGCCAGCAGCCAACGGACTAGCGGGGAGACAGATACGCAGTATTTT. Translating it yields CASSQRTSGETDTQYF.

The CDR3 DNA reads TGTGCCAGCAGCGAACGCGGTCGAGGAGATTCACCCCTCCACTTT. Translating it yields CASSERGRGDSPLHF. The chain couples TRBV9 to TRBJ1-6; D gene ambiguous. V lost 3 bases and J 8 bases, leaving 15 bases between the germline ends. Germline lookup yields CDR1 SGDLS and CDR2 YYNGEE. The CDR3 extends over 15 amino acids.

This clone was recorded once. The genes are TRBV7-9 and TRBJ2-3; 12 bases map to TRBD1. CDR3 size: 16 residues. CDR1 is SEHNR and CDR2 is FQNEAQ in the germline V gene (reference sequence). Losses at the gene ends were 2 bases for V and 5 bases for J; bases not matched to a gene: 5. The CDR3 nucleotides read TGTGCCAGCAGCTTATCGGGGACAGGGGGCTTAGATACGCAGTATTTT. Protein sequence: CASSLSGTGGLDTQYF.

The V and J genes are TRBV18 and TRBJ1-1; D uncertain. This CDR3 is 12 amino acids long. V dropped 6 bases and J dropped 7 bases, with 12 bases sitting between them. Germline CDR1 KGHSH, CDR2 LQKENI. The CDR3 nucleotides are TGTGCCAGCTCTCCCTCGGAGTATGAAGCTTTCTTT. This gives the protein CASSPSEYEAFF.

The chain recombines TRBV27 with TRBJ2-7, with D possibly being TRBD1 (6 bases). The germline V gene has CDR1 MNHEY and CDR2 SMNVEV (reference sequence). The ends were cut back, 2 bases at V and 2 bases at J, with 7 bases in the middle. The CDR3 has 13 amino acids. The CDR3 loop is CASSLGTTYEQYF. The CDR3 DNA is TGTGCCAGCAGTTTAGGGACAACCTACGAGCAGTACTTC.